This T cell receptor beta chain emerged from a study of T cell clonality in common variable immunodeficiency. V was pared by 2 bases and J by 3 bases, with 7 bases of the junction left unmatched. The CDR3 consists of 17 residues. Here immunoSEQ multiplex PCR was the method, and the copy in TCRdb shows in-frame clones only, minus some. The sample holds 45,000 to 70,000 clones, and no clone turns up only once. There are many counts of this clone. The read ends 3 residues before the CDR3 terminus; that terminus is restored from the germline J gene. Sample: peripheral blood mononuclear cells. The chain has TRBV23-1 and TRBJ2-2, with 9 bases matching TRBD1. TRBV23-1 is an open reading frame whose function is uncertain. The sequence was obtained from a person between 18 and 75 years old in good health. The part of the CDR3 DNA that was read is TGCGCCAGCAGTCAAACCGGGACAGGGCCCCACACCGGGGAG. This encodes CASSQTGTGPHTGE. In full, the CDR3 reads CASSQTGTGPHTGELFF.